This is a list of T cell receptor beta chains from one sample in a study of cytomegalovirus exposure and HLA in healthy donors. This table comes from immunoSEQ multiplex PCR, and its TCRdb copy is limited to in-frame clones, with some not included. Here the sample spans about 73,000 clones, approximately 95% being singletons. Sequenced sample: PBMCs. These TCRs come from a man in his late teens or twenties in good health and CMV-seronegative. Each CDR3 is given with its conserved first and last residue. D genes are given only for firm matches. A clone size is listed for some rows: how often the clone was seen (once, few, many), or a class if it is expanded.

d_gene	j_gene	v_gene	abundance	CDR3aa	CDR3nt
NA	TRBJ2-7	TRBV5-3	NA	CARADCSYEQYF	TGTGCCAGGGCCGACTGTTCCTACGAGCAGTACTTC
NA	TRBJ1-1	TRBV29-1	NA	CSVIPLGVNTEAFF	TGCAGCGTTATTCCTCTCGGGGTGAACACTGAAGCTTTCTTT
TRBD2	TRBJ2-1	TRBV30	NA	CAWSGPAGAHNEQFF	TGTGCCTGGAGTGGGCCAGCGGGGGCCCACAATGAGCAGTTCTTC
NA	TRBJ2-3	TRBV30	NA	CASRGADTQYF	TGTGCCTCCAGGGGAGCAGATACGCAGTATTTT
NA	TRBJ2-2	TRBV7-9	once	CASSLGGGGRNTGELFF	TGTGCCAGCAGCTTAGGTGGTGGAGGGAGGAACACCGGGGAGCTGTTTTTT
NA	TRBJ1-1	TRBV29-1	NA	CSVEGGGSTEAFF	TGCAGCGTTGAAGGTGGAGGATCCACTGAAGCTTTCTTT
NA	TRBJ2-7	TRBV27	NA	CASSLLDSSYEQYF	TGTGCCAGCAGTTTACTGGACAGCTCCTACGAGCAGTACTTC
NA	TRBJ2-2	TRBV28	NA	CASRGVGGELFF	TGTGCCAGCAGAGGGGTAGGCGGGGAGCTGTTTTTT
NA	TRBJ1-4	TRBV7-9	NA	CASSSGLFSEEKLFF	TGTGCCAGCAGCTCCGGACTTTTTTCAGAGGAAAAACTGTTTTTT
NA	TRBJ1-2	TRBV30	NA	CAWRRQSNYGYTF	TGTGCCTGGAGGAGACAGTCGAACTATGGCTACACCTTC
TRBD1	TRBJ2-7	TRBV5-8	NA	CASSPPGQGWYEQYF	TGTGCCAGCAGCCCCCCGGGACAGGGGTGGTACGAGCAGTACTTC
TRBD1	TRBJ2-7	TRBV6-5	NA	CASSQSGQGSYEQYF	TGTGCCAGCAGTCAATCCGGACAGGGAAGCTACGAGCAGTACTTC
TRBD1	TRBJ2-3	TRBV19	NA	CASSSQGFQDTQYF	TGTGCCAGTAGTTCACAGGGGTTCCAAGATACGCAGTATTTT
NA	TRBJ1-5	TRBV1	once	CTSSQTRVSGNQPQHF	TGCACCAGCAGCCAAACCAGGGTTTCGGGCAATCAGCCCCAGCATTTT
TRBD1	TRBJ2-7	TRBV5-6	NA	CASRSQLTGGAYEQYF	TGTGCCAGCAGGTCCCAACTCACAGGGGGCGCCTACGAGCAGTACTTC
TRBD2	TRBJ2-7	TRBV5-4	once	CASSTSGLAGLYEQYF	TGTGCCAGCAGCACCTCAGGACTAGCGGGGCTCTACGAGCAGTACTTC
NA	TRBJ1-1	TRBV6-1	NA	CASSYDWGKAFF	TGTGCCAGCAGTTATGACTGGGGCAAAGCTTTCTTT
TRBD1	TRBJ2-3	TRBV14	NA	CASSPRQGPLDTQYF	TGTGCCAGCAGCCCCCGACAGGGACCCCTGGATACGCAGTATTTT
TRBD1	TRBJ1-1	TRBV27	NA	CASSGTAPVNTEAFF	TGTGCCAGCAGCGGGACAGCTCCTGTGAACACTGAAGCTTTCTTT
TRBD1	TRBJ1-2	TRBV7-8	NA	CASSLRDRVVGYTF	TGTGCCAGCAGCCTCCGGGACAGGGTAGTCGGCTACACCTTC
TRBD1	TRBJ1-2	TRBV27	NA	CASSTALTGGVDYGYTF	TGTGCCAGCAGTACCGCTCTTACAGGGGGCGTTGACTATGGCTACACCTTC
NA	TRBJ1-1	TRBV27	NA	CASSPLSTNTEAFF	TGTGCCAGCAGTCCCCTCAGTACGAACACTGAAGCTTTCTTT
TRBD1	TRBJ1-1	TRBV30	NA	CAWNQGQRNTEAFF	TGTGCCTGGAACCAGGGACAGAGGAACACTGAAGCTTTCTTT
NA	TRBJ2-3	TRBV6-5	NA	CASSLGGLGDTQYF	TGTGCCAGCAGTCTCGGCGGGCTTGGAGATACGCAGTATTTT
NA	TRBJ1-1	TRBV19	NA	CASGIGGMNTEAFF	TGTGCCAGTGGAATTGGGGGGATGAACACTGAAGCTTTCTTT
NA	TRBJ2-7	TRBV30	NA	CAWMGVYEQYF	TGTGCCTGGATGGGCGTTTACGAGCAGTACTTC
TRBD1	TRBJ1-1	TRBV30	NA	CAWSVQGHEAFF	TGTGCCTGGAGTGTACAGGGGCATGAAGCTTTCTTT
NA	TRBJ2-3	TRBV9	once	CASSGKTGTDTQYF	TGTGCCAGCAGCGGCAAGACAGGCACAGATACGCAGTATTTT
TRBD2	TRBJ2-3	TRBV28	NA	CASSSAAPTSGGADTQYF	TGTGCCAGCAGTTCCGCAGCCCCCACTAGCGGGGGAGCAGATACGCAGTATTTT
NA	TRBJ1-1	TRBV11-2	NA	CASSSDMNTEAFF	TGTGCCAGCAGTTCCGACATGAACACTGAAGCTTTCTTT
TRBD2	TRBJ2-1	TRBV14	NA	CASSRQLAGGPDNEQFF	TGTGCCAGCTCCAGGCAACTAGCGGGGGGGCCGGACAATGAGCAGTTCTTC
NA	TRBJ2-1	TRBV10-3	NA	CAISEGQSNEQFF	TGTGCCATCAGTGAGGGACAGAGCAATGAGCAGTTCTTC
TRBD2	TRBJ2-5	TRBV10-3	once	CATKPGRVQETQYF	TGTGCCACCAAACCGGGGAGGGTGCAAGAGACCCAGTACTTC
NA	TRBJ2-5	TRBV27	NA	CASSLSIAAQETQYF	TGTGCCAGCAGTTTATCGATTGCGGCCCAAGAGACCCAGTACTTC
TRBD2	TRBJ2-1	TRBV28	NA	CASSEVAGGFGSYNEQFF	TGTGCCAGCAGTGAGGTAGCGGGGGGGTTCGGCTCCTACAATGAGCAGTTCTTC
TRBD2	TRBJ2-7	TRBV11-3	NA	CASSSPRLAGGIYEQYF	TGTGCCAGCAGCTCCCCTAGACTAGCGGGGGGCATCTACGAGCAGTACTTC
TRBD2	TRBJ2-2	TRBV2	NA	CASRRSGGPSGLNTGELFF	TGTGCCAGCCGGCGTAGCGGGGGGCCTTCCGGATTGAACACCGGGGAGCTGTTTTTT
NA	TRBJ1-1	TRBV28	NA	CASRIDKRRGAFF	TGTGCCAGCAGAATCGATAAAAGAAGGGGAGCTTTCTTT
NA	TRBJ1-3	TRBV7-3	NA	CASSLSPVSGNTIYF	TGTGCCAGCAGCTTATCGCCGGTCTCTGGAAACACCATATATTTT
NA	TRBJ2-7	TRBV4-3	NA	CASSQGAGATSYEQYF	TGCGCCAGCAGCCAAGGGGCGGGGGCCACCTCCTACGAGCAGTACTTC
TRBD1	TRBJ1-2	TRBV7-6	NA	CASSSGQGFMDGYTF	TGTGCCAGCAGCTCGGGACAGGGATTTATGGATGGCTACACCTTC
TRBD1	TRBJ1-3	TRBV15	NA	CATSGDRAYGNTIYF	TGTGCCACCAGCGGGGACAGGGCGTACGGAAACACCATATATTTT
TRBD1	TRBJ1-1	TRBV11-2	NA	CASSSSTGDPTEAFF	TGTGCCAGCAGCTCATCGACAGGGGACCCAACTGAAGCTTTCTTT
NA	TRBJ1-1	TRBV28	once	CASSLLGTHTEAFF	TGTGCCAGCAGTTTATTGGGGACACACACTGAAGCTTTCTTT
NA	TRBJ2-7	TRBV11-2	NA	CASSFSSPQGQYEQYF	TGTGCCAGCAGCTTCTCCTCACCTCAGGGCCAATACGAGCAGTACTTC
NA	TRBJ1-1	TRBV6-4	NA	CASSEAANTEAFF	TGTGCCAGCAGTGAGGCTGCGAACACTGAAGCTTTCTTT
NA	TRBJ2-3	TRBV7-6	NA	CASSLGQGGVTDTQYF	TGTGCCAGCAGCCTCGGGCAGGGTGGTGTTACAGATACGCAGTATTTT
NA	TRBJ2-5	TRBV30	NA	CAWSGGDAVQETQYF	TGTGCCTGGAGTGGGGGGGATGCGGTACAAGAGACCCAGTACTTC
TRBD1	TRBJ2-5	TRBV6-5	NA	CASSNYRGDGETQYF	TGTGCCAGCAGTAACTACAGGGGTGACGGAGAGACCCAGTACTTC
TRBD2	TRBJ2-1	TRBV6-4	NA	CASSPGPGRGGREQFF	TGTGCCAGCAGCCCTGGGCCGGGGCGGGGGGGCCGGGAGCAGTTCTTC
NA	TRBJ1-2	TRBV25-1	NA	CASSGGTYGYTF	TGTGCCAGCAGCGGCGGAACCTATGGCTACACCTTC
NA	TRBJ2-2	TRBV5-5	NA	CASSLDDSLTGELFF	TGTGCCAGCAGCCTGGATGATTCACTCACCGGGGAGCTGTTTTTT
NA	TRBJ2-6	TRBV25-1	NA	CASRASEGSGANVLTF	TGTGCCAGCAGGGCCTCGGAGGGATCTGGGGCCAACGTCCTGACTTTC
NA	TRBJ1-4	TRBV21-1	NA	CASSKYVRGTLNRWATNEKLFF	TGTGCCAGCAGCAAGTACGTAAGGGGAACCTTAAATAGGTGGGCAACTAATGAAAAACTGTTTTTT
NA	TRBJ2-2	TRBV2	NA	CASRGGGNTGELFF	TGTGCCAGCAGAGGGGGGGGGAACACCGGGGAGCTGTTTTTT